The rows below give T cell receptor beta chains drawn from one sample of a study of molecular identifiers for immune sequencing clone quantification. TCRdb ran MiXCR on the PCR reads and lists one entry per CDR3 protein. Among about 640,000 distinct CDR3 sequences listed, 15% to 20% were seen once. Sequenced: naive CD8+ T cells from blood, with Jurkat cell RNA spiked in. The receptors derive from a human donor in good health. Some libraries in this study had Jurkat cell RNA spiked in. Both conserved end residues are part of each CDR3. A D gene is named only where the DNA matches it firmly. Part of the rows lack a size; the others show once, few, many or a class for expanded clones.

j_call clone_size v_call cdr3_length d_call cdr3_aa cdr3_nt
TRBJ1-5 many TRBV4-3 15 - CASSQDHQGYQPQHF TGCGCCAGCAGCCAAGATCATCAGGGGTATCAGCCCCAGCATTTT
TRBJ1-1 many TRBV18 15 - CASSPSPGASTEAFF TGTGCCAGCTCACCATCCCCGGGGGCAAGCACTGAAGCTTTCTTT
TRBJ2-5 many TRBV7-9 15 - CASSLALSDQETQYF TGTGCCAGCAGCTTAGCGCTGTCAGACCAAGAGACCCAGTACTTC
TRBJ1-1 many TRBV6-2/TRBV6-3 12 - CASRGGRTEAFF TGTGCCAGCAGAGGAGGGAGGACTGAAGCTTTCTTT
TRBJ1-5 many TRBV7-2 16 - CASSSAPGVSNQPQHF TGTGCCAGCAGCTCTGCCCCTGGGGTTTCCAATCAGCCCCAGCATTTT
TRBJ2-1 few TRBV19 15 TRBD1 CASIPQGSLNNEQFF TGTGCCAGTATCCCACAGGGGTCCCTTAACAATGAGCAGTTCTTC
TRBJ2-2 many TRBV7-9 18 TRBD2 CASSDLDSGGANTGELFF TGTGCCAGCAGCGACCTGGATAGCGGGGGCGCAAACACCGGGGAGCTGTTTTTT
TRBJ1-1 many TRBV6-5 15 TRBD1 CASSVDRGLLTEAFF TGTGCCAGCAGTGTAGACAGGGGGCTTTTGACTGAAGCTTTCTTT
TRBJ2-1 many TRBV29-1 14 TRBD1 CSDPDRVARNEQFF TGCAGCGACCCGGACAGGGTGGCGCGGAATGAGCAGTTCTTC
TRBJ2-3 many TRBV28 14 - CASRLGLYTDTQYF TGTGCCAGCAGACTCGGACTGTACACAGATACGCAGTATTTT
TRBJ1-2 - TRBV4-1 16 - CASSQDRTESNYGYTF TGCGCCAGCAGCCAAGATAGGACAGAGAGTAACTATGGCTACACCTTC
TRBJ2-3 few TRBV7-9 18 TRBD2 CASGQGTSGGVNTDTQYF TGTGCCAGCGGCCAGGGTACTAGCGGGGGCGTTAACACAGATACGCAGTATTTT
TRBJ2-2 few TRBV27 15 TRBD1 CASSPWTGVAGELFF TGTGCCAGCAGTCCGTGGACAGGGGTTGCCGGGGAGCTGTTTTTT
TRBJ2-7 few TRBV24-1 15 TRBD2 CATSDPRTSGSKQYF TGTGCCACCAGTGACCCTAGGACTAGCGGAAGTAAGCAGTACTTC
TRBJ1-1 - TRBV6-1 15 TRBD1 CASSGLTGRNTEALF TGTGCCAGCAGTGGCCTGACAGGGCGTAATACTGAAGCTCTCTTT
TRBJ2-7 few TRBV27 11 - CASKSSPEQYF TGTGCCAGCAAATCCTCCCCCGAGCAGTACTTC
TRBJ1-1 many TRBV7-2 12 - CASSLVTAEAFF TGTGCCAGCAGCCTCGTGACCGCTGAAGCTTTCTTT
TRBJ1-4 few TRBV19 14 TRBD1 CASRRTGGIEKPFF TGTGCCAGTAGGAGAACAGGGGGGATCGAAAAACCGTTTTTT
TRBJ2-5 many TRBV30 12 - CAWSGAGRAQYF TGTGCCTGGAGTGGGGCAGGGCGGGCCCAGTACTTC
TRBJ2-1 few TRBV4-1 15 TRBD1 CASSQTGTDYNEQFF TGCGCCAGCAGCCAAACCGGGACAGACTACAATGAGCAGTTCTTC
TRBJ1-5 many TRBV5-6 15 TRBD1 CASSSGTGGGQPQHF TGTGCCAGCAGCAGCGGGACAGGGGGCGGTCAGCCCCAGCATTTT
TRBJ2-3 many TRBV19 15 TRBD1 CASSYRGRSTDTQYF TGTGCCAGTAGTTACAGGGGGCGAAGCACAGATACGCAGTATTTT
TRBJ2-3 many TRBV5-1 14 - CASSFLFDTDTQYF TGCGCCAGCAGCTTCTTATTTGACACAGATACGCAGTATTTT
TRBJ2-2 many TRBV19 13 - CASSFWDTGELFF TGTGCCAGTAGTTTCTGGGACACCGGGGAGCTGTTTTTT
TRBJ2-2 many TRBV7-9 16 TRBD2 CASSLSAGGNTGELFF TGTGCCAGCAGCTTATCCGCGGGAGGAAACACCGGGGAGCTGTTTTTT
TRBJ1-3 few TRBV19 16 - CASSIEGRSSGNTIYF TGTGCCAGTAGTATAGAAGGACGAAGCTCTGGAAACACCATATATTTT
TRBJ1-1 few TRBV30 15 TRBD1 CAWSVETGAITEAFF TGTGCCTGGAGTGTTGAGACAGGGGCGATAACTGAAGCTTTCTTT
TRBJ1-5 many TRBV6-2/TRBV6-3 13 - CASSYGGIQPQHF TGTGCCAGCAGTTATGGGGGTATTCAGCCCCAGCATTTT
TRBJ1-5 many TRBV4-1 15 - CASSPGQSSNQPQHF TGCGCCAGCAGCCCTGGACAGTCTAGCAATCAGCCCCAGCATTTT
TRBJ1-1 - TRBV13 14 - CASSPGAGNTEAFF TGTGCCAGCAGCCCAGGGGCGGGAAACACTGAAGCTTTCTTT
TRBJ2-1 many TRBV6-5 12 TRBD1 CASSPTGGSYFF TGTGCCAGCAGCCCGACAGGGGGAAGTTATTTCTTC
TRBJ2-5 many TRBV27 14 TRBD2 CASSHTSGKETQYF TGTGCCAGCAGCCACACTAGCGGCAAAGAGACCCAGTACTTC
TRBJ1-1 many TRBV4-1 16 - CASSQGLGDMNTEAFF TGCGCCAGCAGCCAAGGATTAGGGGACATGAACACTGAAGCTTTCTTT
TRBJ1-1 many TRBV19 17 TRBD1 CASTQYRGIAQNTEAFF TGTGCCAGTACTCAATACAGGGGTATCGCCCAAAACACTGAAGCTTTCTTT
TRBJ2-1 - TRBV28 15 TRBD1 CASSIHRGNSNEQFF TGTGCCAGCAGTATACACAGGGGGAATAGCAATGAGCAGTTCTTC
TRBJ2-4 few TRBV7-9 17 - CASSSFREPLAKNIQYF TGTGCCAGCAGCTCGTTCCGGGAGCCTCTAGCCAAAAACATTCAGTACTTC
TRBJ2-5 many TRBV5-4 13 - CASSLVVEETQYF TGTGCCAGCAGCTTGGTAGTGGAAGAGACCCAGTACTTC
TRBJ2-3 - TRBV30 12 - CAWSPSRDTQYF TGTGCCTGGAGTCCAAGTCGGGATACGCAGTATTTT
TRBJ2-3 many TRBV7-2 14 - CASSLLERSDTQYF TGTGCCAGCAGCTTACTAGAGAGATCAGATACGCAGTATTTT
TRBJ1-2 many TRBV27 14 - CASSKTSPNYGYTF TGTGCCAGCAGTAAGACATCACCTAACTATGGCTACACCTTC
TRBJ2-1 - TRBV6-5 14 TRBD1 CVSGYGTAYNEQFF TGTGTCAGCGGTTATGGGACAGCCTACAATGAGCAGTTCTTC
TRBJ2-1 - TRBV30 14 TRBD2 CAWNAAGLINEQFF TGTGCCTGGAACGCAGCGGGGCTGATCAATGAGCAGTTCTTC
TRBJ2-7 many TRBV27 11 - CASIGGGEQYF TGTGCCAGCATCGGAGGGGGGGAGCAGTACTTC
TRBJ2-1 many TRBV5-6 14 - CASSRVRSYNEQFF TGTGCCAGCAGCAGGGTCCGGAGCTACAATGAGCAGTTCTTC
TRBJ2-7 many TRBV4-3 17 - CASSQDRWGVLSYEQYF TGCGCCAGCAGCCAAGATCGGTGGGGGGTTCTCTCCTACGAGCAGTACTTC
TRBJ2-1 many TRBV9 13 TRBD1 CASSATGGNEQFF TGTGCCAGCAGCGCGACAGGGGGCAACGAGCAGTTCTTC
TRBJ2-1 few TRBV9 13 TRBD2 CASSSGGGSQQFF TGTGCCAGCAGTTCGGGGGGGGGGAGTCAGCAGTTCTTC
TRBJ2-3 few TRBV15 17 TRBD2 CATSSQWTSGSPDTQFF TGTGCCACCAGCAGCCAATGGACTAGCGGGAGTCCAGATACGCAGTTTTTT
TRBJ2-2 many TRBV25-1 15 TRBD1 CASRGQGAGTGELFF TGTGCCAGCAGGGGACAGGGGGCCGGCACCGGGGAGCTGTTTTTT
TRBJ2-7 few TRBV27 14 - CASSLGGHHYEQYF TGTGCCAGCAGTTTAGGGGGACACCACTACGAGCAGTACTTC
TRBJ2-2 few TRBV4-3 15 - CASSHGNSNTGELFF TGCGCCAGCAGCCATGGGAACAGTAACACCGGGGAGCTGTTTTTT